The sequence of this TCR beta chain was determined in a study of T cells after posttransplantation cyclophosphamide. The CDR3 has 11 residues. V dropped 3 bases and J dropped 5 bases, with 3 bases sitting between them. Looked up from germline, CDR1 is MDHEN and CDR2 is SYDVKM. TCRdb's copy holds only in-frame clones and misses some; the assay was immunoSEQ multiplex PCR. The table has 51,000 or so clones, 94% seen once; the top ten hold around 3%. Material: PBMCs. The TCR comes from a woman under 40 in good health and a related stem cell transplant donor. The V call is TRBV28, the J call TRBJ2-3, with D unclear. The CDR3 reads CASSFQDTQYF. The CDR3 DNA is TGTGCCAGCAGTTTTCAAGATACGCAGTATTTT.